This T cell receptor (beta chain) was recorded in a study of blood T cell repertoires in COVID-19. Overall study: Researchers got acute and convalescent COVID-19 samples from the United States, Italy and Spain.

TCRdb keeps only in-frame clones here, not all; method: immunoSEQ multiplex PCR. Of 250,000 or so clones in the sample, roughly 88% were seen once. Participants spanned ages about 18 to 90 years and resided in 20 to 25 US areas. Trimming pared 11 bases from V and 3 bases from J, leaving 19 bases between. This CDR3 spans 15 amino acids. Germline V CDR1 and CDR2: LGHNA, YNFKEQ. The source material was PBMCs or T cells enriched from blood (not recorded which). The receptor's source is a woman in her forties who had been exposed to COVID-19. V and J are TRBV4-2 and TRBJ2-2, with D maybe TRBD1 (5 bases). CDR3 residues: CAAATGNFYTGELFF. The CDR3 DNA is TGTGCCGCGGCTACAGGAAACTTCTACACCGGGGAGCTGTTTTTT.